One sample yielded the 29 T cell receptor beta chains listed below, sequenced in a study of spatial heterogeneity in lung cancer. MiXCR, run by TCRdb on the 5' RACE reads, gives a single entry per CDR3 protein. Counted here are around 26,000 distinct CDR3 sequences, 8% to 10% occurring once; the ten biggest clones make up 7.7%. The antigens these receptors bind are not known. Study-level points and caveats: Intratumoral expanded alpha and beta TCR counts were found to track tumor mutation counts.

As to time point: sample taken at primary tumor resection. The sample here was lung tumor tissue, taken at surgery. These receptors were collected from a male donor with early-stage non-small cell lung cancer.

This clonotype was seen at least ten times. The chain employs TRBV18 and TRBJ2-2; D call uncertain. The CDR3 is 13 residues long. The germline gives CDR1 KGHSH, CDR2 LQKENI. V was clipped by 6 bases and J by 2 bases, with 7 bases between them. The CDR3 DNA reads as TGTGCCAGCTCCGACGGTAACACCGGGGAGCTGTTTTTT. Amino acid sequence: CASSDGNTGELFF.

The chain has TRBV27 and TRBJ2-3; D is tentatively TRBD1 or TRBD2 (5 bases each). This CDR3 has 13 residues. Per germline, CDR1 MNHEY and CDR2 SMNVEV (reference sequence). Trimming took off 11 bases at V and 0 bases at J, with 12 bases between the two ends. CDR3 nucleotides: TGTGCCTCTCGGGGCGGGAGCACAGATACGCAGTATTTT. It encodes CASRGGSTDTQYF.

CDR3 nucleotide sequence: TGCGCCAGCAGTGCTTACGGGCCCAACACTGAAGCTTTCTTT. It codes for CASSAYGPNTEAFF. The rearrangement links TRBV10-2 to TRBJ1-1; D is uncertain. V lost 4 bases and J 2 bases, leaving 11 bases between the germline ends. Germline V lookup: CDR1 WSHSY, CDR2 SAAADI. The CDR3 is made up of 14 amino acids.

With regard to this clonotype: A read error may account for a junction end that differs from germline. V and J are TRBV5-1 and TRBJ1-1, with TRBD1 matching over 7 bases. The germline CDR1 and CDR2 sequences are SGHRS and YFSETQ. The CDR3 runs 14 residues. CDR3 sequence (DNA): TGCACCAGCAGCTCCGACAGGGCAGGCACTGAAGCTTTCTTT. Protein sequence: CTSSSDRAGTEAFF.

This clonotype was seen ten or more times. V gene TRBV6-2 or TRBV6-3 combines with J gene TRBJ2-3; the match to TRBD2 covers 8 bases. This CDR3 contains 14 residues. Germline CDR1 and CDR2: MNHEY and SVGEGT. Trimming removed 7 bases from V and 6 bases from J; junction bases left unmatched: 9. CDR3 protein: CASISGRRLDTQYF. CDR3 sequence (DNA): TGTGCCAGCATAAGCGGGAGAAGGTTGGATACGCAGTATTTT.

Ten or more counts support this clonotype. This chain uses TRBV3-1 with TRBJ2-7; tentative D call: TRBD1 (6 bases). V was pared by 1 base and J by 2 bases, with 6 bases between. CDR1 is LGHDT, CDR2 YNNKEL, per germline (reference sequence). This CDR3 spans 13 amino acids. The CDR3 region has the DNA TGTGCCAGCAGCCAAGGGACAGCCTACGAGCAGTACTTC. Translation gives CASSQGTAYEQYF.

The genes are TRBV3-1 and TRBJ2-7; D ambiguous. The V gene lost 3 bases and the J gene lost 0 bases, with 9 bases spanning the gap. Germline V lookup: CDR1 LGHDT, CDR2 YNNKEL (reference sequence). CDR3 length equals 14 residues. CDR3 protein: CASSQAVSSYEQYF. CDR3 DNA: TGTGCCAGCAGCCAGGCCGTCTCCTCCTACGAGCAGTACTTC.

This clonotype was counted ten times or more. This chain connects TRBV6-1 to TRBJ2-7; unclear D gene. With 8 bases removed from V and 1 base from J, the gap between germline ends came to 18 bases. The CDR3 length is 15 residues. The germline CDR1 and CDR2 sequences are MNHNS and SASEGT. This CDR3 is CASSPTRTTSYEQYF. Here the CDR3 DNA reads TGTGCCAGCTCCCCGACCAGGACGACGTCCTACGAGCAGTACTTC.

This clonotype counts as medium-sized (0.01 to 0.1%). The rearrangement links TRBV7-6 to TRBJ2-5, with D maybe TRBD2 (5 bases). Trimming pared 0 bases from V and 3 bases from J, leaving 14 bases between. The germline gives CDR1 SGHVS, CDR2 FNYEAQ. This CDR3 comprises 16 residues. CDR3 amino acids: CASSLASSWGEETQYF. The DNA for the CDR3 is TGTGCCAGCAGCTTAGCGTCATCTTGGGGAGAAGAGACCCAGTACTTC. The full variable domain, rest sourced from reference TRBV7-6 and TRBJ2-5, is GAGVSQSPRYKVTKRGQDVALRCDPISGHVSLYWYRQALGQGPEFLTYFNYEAQQDKSGLPNDRFSAERPEGSISTLTIQRTEQRDSAMYRCASSLASSWGEETQYFGPGTRLLVL.

This clonotype has ten or more counts. A junction end diverges from the germline sequence, so it may reflect a read error. The chain carries TRBV7-7 and TRBJ2-3; D gene unclear. This CDR3 has 13 residues. Germline V gives CDR1 SSHAT, CDR2 FNYEAQ (reference sequence). CDR3 sequence: CASSFGVTDTQYF. In DNA, the CDR3 is TGTGCTAGCAGCTTTGGAGTAACAGATACGCAGTATTTT.

V and J are TRBV5-6 and TRBJ2-2; 7 bases align to TRBD1. The V gene end was trimmed by 4 bases and the J gene end by 5 bases; junction bases not matched to a gene: 8. This CDR3 comprises 15 residues. In germline, CDR1 is SGHDT, CDR2 YYEEEE. The CDR3 sequence: CASSPGTAKTGELFF. CDR3 DNA sequence: TGTGCCAGCAGCCCGGGGACAGCCAAAACCGGGGAGCTGTTTTTT.

The J gene is TRBJ1-1, the V gene TRBV12-3 or TRBV12-4; D is uncertain. The V gene lost 5 bases and the J gene lost 0 bases, with 10 bases spanning the gap. This CDR3 has 14 residues. The CDR3 loop reads CASSRRPLNTEAFF. CDR3 DNA: TGTGCCAGCAGTAGACGGCCCTTGAACACTGAAGCTTTCTTT.

This clonotype was seen many times. The CDR3 here is CSATPGSTDTQYF. DNA for the CDR3: TGCAGCGCGACCCCGGGCAGCACAGATACGCAGTATTTT. This chain joins TRBV29-1 and TRBJ2-3; no firm D call. Germline V CDR1 and CDR2: SQVTM, ANQGSEA. The CDR3 sequence is 13 residues long. The V gene lost 7 bases and the J gene lost 0 bases, with 11 bases spanning the gap.

This clonotype occurred many times. The chain employs TRBV24-1 and TRBJ1-1; D gene uncertain. This CDR3 spans 11 amino acids. The germline V and J ends were trimmed by 8 bases and 11 bases, with 14 bases remaining between them. CDR1 and CDR2 from the germline V gene are KGHDR and SFDVKD. CDR3 coding DNA: TGTGCCACCACGCTTGGGTTGGGGGCTTTCTTT. This gives the protein CATTLGLGAFF.

V gene TRBV7-2 combines with J gene TRBJ2-6; D gene unclear. The CDR3 spans 12 residues. V was cut by 10 bases and J by 3 bases, with 7 bases left in between. CDR1 is SGHTA, CDR2 FQGNSA, per germline. The DNA of the CDR3 is TGTGCCACTTCCTATGGGGCCAACGTCCTGACTTTC. It specifies CATSYGANVLTF.

This clonotype was recorded many times. The chain is built from TRBV6-5 and TRBJ1-6; D uncertain. Trimming shortened V by 7 bases and J by 7 bases, and 14 bases separated the two germline ends. The CDR3 length is 14 residues. Germline CDR1 and CDR2: MNHEY and SVGAGI. The DNA for the CDR3 is TGTGCCAGCACCAGAGGGTCGGAGAATTCACCCCTCCACTTT. Residues: CASTRGSENSPLHF.

This clonotype was counted many times. V usage is TRBV9 and J usage is TRBJ2-6, with no clear D. V was shortened by 4 bases and J by 4 bases, with 12 bases between the two germline ends. CDR3 length: 15 amino acids. Germline V gene lookup returns CDR1 SGDLS and CDR2 YYNGEE. As DNA, the CDR3 is TGTGCCAGCAGCCCCCGGGTCTCGGGGGCCAACGTCCTGACTTTC. Protein sequence: CASSPRVSGANVLTF.

There are many counts of this clonotype. The chain combines TRBV18 with TRBJ2-5, with a tentative D call TRBD1 (6 bases). V was pared by 6 bases and J by 4 bases, with 18 bases between. The CDR3 covers 15 residues. Germline V gives CDR1 KGHSH, CDR2 LQKENI. This chain's CDR3 is CASSPQAQGGETQYF. In DNA form, the CDR3 reads TGTGCCAGCTCCCCTCAGGCCCAAGGGGGAGAGACCCAGTACTTC.

The chain recombines TRBV7-9 with TRBJ2-3; D assignment may be TRBD1 or TRBD2 (5 bases each). The germline V gene encodes CDR1 SEHNR and CDR2 FQNEAQ (reference sequence). Trimming stripped 5 bases from V and 6 bases from J, with 15 bases between. The CDR3 consists of 14 residues. CDR3 bases: TGTGCCAGCAGCCTCGCTAGAGGGGCGGATACGCAGTATTTT. Amino acids: CASSLARGADTQYF.

This clonotype was detected many times. The CDR3 sequence is CSASDREAEAFF. In nucleotides, the CDR3 is TGCAGTGCTAGTGATAGGGAAGCTGAAGCTTTCTTT. The J gene is TRBJ1-1, the V gene TRBV20-1, with D hard to call. Germline CDR1 is DFQATT and CDR2 is SNEGSKA (reference sequence). The CDR3 length is 12 residues. Between the trimmed V and J ends, which lost 3 bases and 6 bases, there was a span of 11 bases.

This clonotype was detected only a few times. The V call is TRBV2, the J call TRBJ2-2; weak D call: TRBD2 (6 bases). The CDR3 length is 15 residues. The V end was cut by 4 bases, the J end by 5 bases, with 14 bases between. Germline-derived CDR1 and CDR2 are SNHLY and FYNNEI. CDR3: CASSGGLSWTGELFF. CDR3 bases: TGTGCCAGCAGTGGGGGACTGTCATGGACCGGGGAGCTGTTTTTT.

The rearrangement joins TRBV7-8 to TRBJ1-5; TRBD1 might be the D (6 bases). The germline CDR1 and CDR2 sequences are SGHVS and FQNEAQ. CDR3 length equals 14 residues. V was trimmed by 5 bases and J by 6 bases, leaving 14 bases between them. DNA of the CDR3: TGTGCCAGCAGCCTAGGGGGGACGGTTCAGCCCCAGCATTTT. Amino acid sequence: CASSLGGTVQPQHF.

This clonotype was found a few times. This chain links TRBV7-9 with TRBJ2-1, with unresolved D. Germline values: CDR1 SEHNR, CDR2 FQNEAQ (reference sequence). Trimming pared 1 base from V and 3 bases from J, leaving 10 bases between. CDR3 length equals 15 residues. The CDR3 is CASSLGAVLYNEQFF. The CDR3 DNA reads as TGTGCCAGCAGCTTAGGAGCAGTCCTCTACAATGAGCAGTTCTTC.

This clonotype has at least ten counts. The chain carries TRBV20-1 and TRBJ1-5, with D perhaps matching TRBD1 (6 bases). The CDR3 sequence is 13 residues long. Per germline, CDR1 DFQATT and CDR2 SNEGSKA (reference sequence). Trimming took off 3 bases at V and 3 bases at J, with 9 bases between the two ends. CDR3 in amino acids: CSARRQDNQPQHF. In nucleotides, the CDR3 is TGCAGTGCTAGGAGACAGGACAATCAGCCCCAGCATTTT.

The V gene is TRBV12-5, the J gene TRBJ2-3, with 8 bases that match TRBD2. Trimming took 1 base from V and 4 from J; bases not matched to a gene: 10. Germline assignment: CDR1 LGHNT and CDR2 FRNRAP. The CDR3 loop spans 17 amino acids. The CDR3 DNA reads as TGTGCTAGTGGTTTGGCTCGGGGGGGTAGGGGCGCAGATACGCAGTATTTT. Translation: CASGLARGGRGADTQYF. The whole variable domain, filled in from reference TRBV12-5 and TRBJ2-3, reads DARVTQTPRHKVTEMGQEVTMRCQPILGHNTVFWYRQTMMQGLELLAYFRNRAPLDDSGMPKDRFSAEMPDATLATLKIQPSEPRDSAVYFCASGLARGGRGADTQYFGPGTRLTVL.

In its sample, this clonotype was seen a few times. DNA of the CDR3: TGCAGCACCGAGTCCTACAATGAGCAGTTCTTC. This sequence encodes CSTESYNEQFF. V and J are TRBV29-1 and TRBJ2-1; no definite D call. Trimming removed 8 bases at V and 1 base at J, with 6 bases between. The CDR3 is made up of 11 amino acids. The germline gives CDR1 SQVTM, CDR2 ANQGSEA.

This clonotype showed up just a few times. The V call is TRBV29-1, the J call TRBJ2-5; 14 bases are a match to TRBD2. The CDR3 contains 15 residues. The germline gives CDR1 SQVTM, CDR2 ANQGSEA. The junction had 9 bases not matched to a gene; V was cut back by 6 bases and J by 6 bases. CDR3 protein: CSVGTSGSSKKTQYF. In DNA form, the CDR3 reads TGCAGCGTGGGGACTAGCGGGAGTTCGAAAAAGACCCAGTACTTC.

V usage is TRBV6-5 and J usage is TRBJ2-7; D gene unclear. V was trimmed by 5 bases and J by 0 bases, leaving 14 bases between them. Germline CDR1 MNHEY, CDR2 SVGAGI. The CDR3 is 15 amino acids. The CDR3 nucleotides are TGTGCCAGCAGTCCCGCCGCGGCCAGCTCCTACGAGCAGTACTTC. It translates to CASSPAAASSYEQYF.

This chain connects TRBV5-1 to TRBJ2-1; 9 positions match TRBD1. Per the germline V gene, CDR1 is SGHRS and CDR2 is YFSETQ. This CDR3 has 15 residues. Trimming took 0 bases from V and 7 from J; bases not matched to a gene: 5. In DNA, the CDR3 is TGCGCCAGCAGCTTGGAGGGGACAGGGTTTAATGAGCAGTTCTTC. Translation: CASSLEGTGFNEQFF.